This TCR beta chain was found in a study of T cells in localized non-small cell lung cancer. Regarding this clone: Its target is unknown.

The repertoire was sequenced with immunoSEQ multiplex PCR; TCRdb's copy has only in-frame clones and lacks some. This sample has 16,000 or so clones, with over 70% found just once. Overall study findings and caveats: Of the top 100 tumor clones, median around 50 were in adjacent lung, 25 to 30 among its top 100. A denser population of T cells in blood accompanied longer overall survival. Sequence data derive from only one tumor region, so heterogeneity remains possible.

The V gene lost 5 bases and the J gene lost 2 bases, with 12 bases spanning the gap. Germline V CDR1 and CDR2: MNHNY, SVGAGI (reference sequence). The CDR3 covers 15 residues. This specimen consisted of peripheral blood, obtained before any cancer treatment. The sequence was collected from a male donor older than 55 with stage I lung adenocarcinoma. The V gene is TRBV6-6, the J gene TRBJ1-4, with a possible D match to TRBD1 (5 bases). CDR3 coding DNA: TGTGCCAGCAGTCTCAGTACAGGCACTAATGAAAAACTGTTTTTT. This encodes CASSLSTGTNEKLFF.